The 15 T cell receptor beta chains presented below share a single source sample, sequenced in a study of blood T cells in healthy people across ages (dated by TCRdb to between 2014 and 2017). Library construction relied on 5' RACE. TCRdb names Illumina HiSeq 2500 as the instrument used. The second PCR ran for roughly 7 to 12 cycles and used a J-beta primer mix along with a sample-barcoded 5' primer. The public reads were run again by TCRdb, first through fastp at Q25 and then through MiXCR, and only productive beta chains were kept. A single entry per CDR3 protein holds the most common genes and DNA from its merged rows. Within this sample are about 1.1 million distinct CDR3 sequences, with 35% to 40% of them counted one time only. The biggest ten clones account for around 13% of the sample. The sample taken for sequencing was blood. These receptor sequences come from a man between 18 and 35 years old in good health.

The J gene is TRBJ2-3, the V gene TRBV11-2, with D perhaps TRBD1 (5 bases). Germline CDR1 and CDR2: SGHAT and FQNNGV. This CDR3 spans 16 amino acids. V shed 4 bases and J shed 1 base, with 15 bases lying between them. The CDR3 sequence: CASSSFSSRGTDTQYF. For the CDR3, the DNA is TGTGCCAGCAGCTCTTTTTCTTCCAGGGGCACAGATACGCAGTATTTT.

Concerning this clonotype itself: The DNA is omitted, as the CDR3 cannot be located on it reliably, and the CDR3 follows TCRdb's listing. The chain couples TRBV6-5 to TRBJ2-2. Inclusive of both ends, the CDR3 amounts to 12 amino acids. Per germline, CDR1 MNHEY and CDR2 SVGAGI. CDR3 region: CASSSSSGELFF.

This clonotype was recorded only once. The junction does not match germline at one end; this may be a read error. J is TRBJ2-5 and V is TRBV18; D gene ambiguous. This CDR3 contains 12 residues. Per germline, CDR1 KGHSH and CDR2 LQKENI. The CDR3, as DNA: TGTGCCAGCACACCACAAAACAATGAGCAGTACTTC. Protein: CASTPQNNEQYF.

This clonotype has ten or more counts. V usage is TRBV7-2 and J usage is TRBJ1-2; D is perhaps TRBD1 (6 bases). The V gene lost 4 bases and the J gene lost 3 bases, with 9 bases spanning the gap. Germline V CDR1 and CDR2: SGHTA, FQGNSA. The CDR3 loop spans 13 amino acids. CDR3 in amino acids: CASSSDSYYGYTF. For the CDR3, the DNA is TGTGCCAGCAGCTCGGACAGCTACTATGGCTACACCTTC. The full variable domain, its missing parts supplied by reference TRBV7-2 and TRBJ1-2, is GAGVSQSPSNKVTEKGKDVELRCDPISGHTALYWYRQSLGQGLEFLIYFQGNSAPDKSGLPSDRFSAERTGGSVSTLTIQRTQQEDSAVYLCASSSDSYYGYTFGSGTRLTVV.

This rearrangement joins TRBV4-3 to TRBJ1-1, with 7 bases fitting TRBD1. There are 15 residues in the CDR3. The V gene end was trimmed by 1 base and the J gene end by 5 bases; junction bases not matched to a gene: 7. The germline V gene encodes CDR1 LGHNA and CDR2 YSLEER. The CDR3, as DNA: TGCGCCAGCAGCCAAGCCCCCGAGGGGGCAACTGAAGCTTTCTTT. Protein sequence: CASSQAPEGATEAFF.

The V and J genes are TRBV20-1 and TRBJ2-3; TRBD2 matches at 10 bases. This CDR3 has 14 amino acids. Per germline, CDR1 DFQATT and CDR2 SNEGSKA (reference sequence). J gave up 6 bases and V 3 bases, and 6 bases lay outside the gene matches. The CDR3, as DNA: TGCAGTGCTAGTAGCAGCGGGGGGGCCGATACGCAGTATTTT. Its protein product is CSASSSGGADTQYF.

This clonotype was recorded a few times. This sequence joins TRBV5-1 and TRBJ1-1; no clear D gene. Germline assignment: CDR1 SGHRS and CDR2 YFSETQ. Trimming took off 5 bases at V and 6 bases at J, with 32 bases between the two ends. The CDR3 runs to 19 residues. The CDR3: CASSRLAGPPPNFPAEAFF. The CDR3 bases are TGCGCCAGCAGTAGATTGGCAGGCCCCCCACCTAATTTTCCCGCTGAAGCTTTCTTT.

The count of this clonotype is one. The genes are TRBV6-5 and TRBJ1-1; D is uncertain. The V gene's germline CDR1 is MNHEY and CDR2 SVGAGI. The CDR3 is made up of 15 amino acids. Trimming pared 7 bases from V and 7 bases from J, leaving 22 bases between. The chain's CDR3 is CASNTVAAIPNEAFF. CDR3 DNA sequence: TGTGCCAGCAATACGGTGGCAGCGATCCCCAATGAAGCTTTCTTT.

This clonotype was seen a single time. An end of the junction does not agree with germline; a read error may underlie this. The rearrangement links TRBV6-2 or TRBV6-3 to TRBJ1-5; maybe TRBD1 (5 bases). CDR1 and CDR2 from the germline V gene are MNHEY and SVGEGT. The CDR3 has 17 amino acids. The CDR3 coding sequence is TGTGCCAGCAGTTACGTTCTCGGGGGAGGCAGCAATCACCCCCTGCATTTT. It codes for CASSYVLGGGSNHPLHF.

This clonotype has at least ten counts. The genes are TRBV20-1 and TRBJ2-3, with D possibly TRBD2 on 5 matching bases. The V and J ends lost 6 bases and 2 bases respectively, with 24 bases between them. The CDR3 is made up of 17 amino acids. The germline V gene has CDR1 DFQATT and CDR2 SNEGSKA (reference sequence). The CDR3 nucleotides are TGCAGTGCCATTGATCTAGCAACAGCAGAAGACACAGATACGCAGTATTTT. This codes for CSAIDLATAEDTDTQYF.

This clonotype was recorded only once. A junction boundary mismatches the germline segment, possibly from a read error. The chain carries TRBV7-3 and TRBJ2-3, with D possibly being TRBD1 or TRBD2 (5 bases each). From germline, CDR1 is SGHTA and CDR2 FQGTGA. The CDR3 loop spans 17 amino acids. The CDR3: CASSLRGHKASTDTHYF. CDR3 in DNA: TGTGCCAGCAGCTTAAGGGGCCACAAAGCTAGCACAGATACGCATTATTTT.

The chain carries TRBV3-1 and TRBJ2-1; D not certain. The DNA end favors TRBJ2-7, so the J call may be wrong. The germline gives CDR1 LGHDT, CDR2 YNNKEL (reference sequence). The CDR3 contains 14 residues. CDR3 in DNA: TGTGCCAGCAGCCAAGATCCCTCCTACAATGAGCAGTACTTC. It yields the protein CASSQDPSYNEQYF.

The chain links TRBV15 to TRBJ2-1, with a tentative D call TRBD2 (6 bases). Germline-derived CDR1 and CDR2 are LNHNV and YYDKDF (reference sequence). The CDR3 is 13 amino acids. V lost 9 bases and J 0 bases, leaving 9 bases between the germline ends. CDR3 in DNA: TGTGCCACGGACGGGAGCTCCTACAATGAGCAGTTCTTC. It is translated as CATDGSSYNEQFF.

The chain is built from TRBV4-3 and TRBJ1-1; D gene unclear. Germline lookup yields CDR1 LGHNA and CDR2 YSLEER. Trimming stripped 5 bases from V and 6 bases from J, with 19 bases between. The CDR3 runs to 15 residues. In DNA form, the CDR3 reads TGCGCCAGCAGCACGCGGACGGACGGATCGGCTGAAGCTTTCTTT. Its translation is CASSTRTDGSAEAFF.

The chain couples TRBV6-5 to TRBJ2-1; 9 bases are shared with TRBD1. The CDR3 runs to 16 residues. CDR1 MNHEY and CDR2 SVGAGI come from the germline V gene. V was clipped by 4 bases and J by 12 bases; unmatched bases: 16. The CDR3 DNA is TGTGCCAGCAGTTTTATGAGGGACAGGGTAGGTCGGCGGCAGTTCTTC. Protein sequence: CASSFMRDRVGRRQFF.